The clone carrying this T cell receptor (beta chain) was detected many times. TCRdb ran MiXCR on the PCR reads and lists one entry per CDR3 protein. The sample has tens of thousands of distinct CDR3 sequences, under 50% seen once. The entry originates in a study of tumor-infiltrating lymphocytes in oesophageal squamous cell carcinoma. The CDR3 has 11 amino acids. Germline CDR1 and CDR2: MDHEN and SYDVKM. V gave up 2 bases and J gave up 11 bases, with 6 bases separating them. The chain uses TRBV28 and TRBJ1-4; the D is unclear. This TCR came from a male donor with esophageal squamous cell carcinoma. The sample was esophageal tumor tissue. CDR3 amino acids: CASSLGEKLFF. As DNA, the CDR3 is TGTGCCAGCAGTTTAGGAGAGAAACTGTTTTTT.